The clone carrying this T cell receptor beta chain was seen only a few times. The V end lost 5 bases, the J end lost 7 bases, and 15 bases lay between the germline ends. This CDR3 has 13 residues. TCRdb reprocessed the RT-PCR reads via MiXCR and lists one record per CDR3 protein. The data show about 680,000 distinct CDR3 sequences, with more than 13% seen just once and roughly 3.9% held by the top ten. The chain recombines TRBV12-3 or TRBV12-4 with TRBJ2-7, with D tentatively TRBD2 (6 bases). Material: memory CD4+ T cells from blood. The receptor comes from a female donor in good health, serving as a healthy control. CDR3 sequence reads: CASSPGVHGEQYF. The CDR3 region has the DNA TGTGCCAGCAGTCCGGGGGTCCATGGGGAGCAGTACTTC.